This T cell receptor beta chain was retrieved from a study of spatial heterogeneity in lung cancer (dated by TCRdb to the late 2010s). About the study as a whole: Beta-chain transcripts were consistently detected in greater numbers than alpha-chain transcripts, which likely reflected higher beta-chain transcript abundance. Nonsynonymous mutation counts, determined by whole-exome sequencing of tumor tissue, were related to features of the TCR repertoire. A strong correlation was found between TCR transcript counts in tumor regions and a T cell transcriptional module score from matched bulk RNA-seq. In the raw uncorrected reads, each unique combination of TCR and UMI appeared more than ten times on average. Both alpha and beta chains were TCR-sequenced in 200 to 250 tumor regions, approximately 67 matched nontumor lung samples and roughly 50 PBMC samples obtained at surgery. In non-small cell lung cancer, the study made a quantitative comparison of TCR alpha and beta repertoires among multiple tumor regions, matched nontumor lung and blood. What the study reported, not specific to this receptor: Confirming at a functional level the hypothesis that regional TCRs recognize regional mutations was considered to require additional single-cell paired TCR alpha and beta sequencing. A correlation was observed between the number of expanded intratumoral alpha and beta TCRs and the tumor nonsynonymous mutation count. TCR-seq coverage of tumor T cells was estimated at only 7% to 8.5% for alpha chains and 13% to 15% for beta chains. Counts of ubiquitous and regional expanded TCRs correlated with counts of ubiquitous and regional nonsynonymous mutations, respectively.

This sample's time point label indicates: sample taken at primary tumor resection. Samples were obtained from 72 patients with early-stage, untreated non-small cell lung cancer from the lung TRACERx cohort. Without any cell sorting, TCR sequencing was performed on whole RNA extracted either from tumor and nontumor lung tissue or from cryopreserved PBMC samples. Only patients for whom sufficient RNA was available from at least two tumor regions were selected for TCR sequencing. Tumor and adjacent nontumor lung specimens were reviewed by a lung pathologist before selection. In this sample, this clonotype turned up many times. Its antigen is not yet known. Base qualities are not at hand, and no much larger clone is one base apart. CDR1 and CDR2, looked up from the germline V gene (reference sequence), are DFQATT and SNEGSKA. Spanning cysteine to phenylalanine, the CDR3 consists of 14 amino acids. Only CDR3 DNA is held: 42 bases, read in frame from base 1. Trimming removed 3 bases from V and 4 bases from J; the gene matches leave 4 bases unexplained.

Libraries were prepared through 5' RACE. The listed sequencing device is NextSeq 500. The TCR library protocol attached a unique molecular identifier to each TCR cDNA molecule to allow correction of PCR and sequencing errors. The paper's processing steps were these. TCR identification, UMI-based error correction and CDR3 extraction were performed with Decombinator tools. TCRs above a frequency of 2 per 1,000, corresponding to the top 1% of the tumor frequency distribution, were defined as expanded. Expanded tumor TCRs were classed as regional if statistically deemed absent (corrected P<0.05) from at least one tumor region, otherwise ubiquitous. Each repertoire was subsampled 100 times to 5,000 TCRs, after which Renyi diversity was computed with the R vegan package. To build CDR3 similarity networks, amino acid triplet string-kernel similarity was used, and CDR3s were connected when their pairwise similarity was above 0.82. TCRdb redid the processing of the public reads, applying fastp at Q25 and MiXCR, and retained in-frame beta chains. A single entry per CDR3 protein holds the most common genes and DNA from its merged rows. It is TCRdb's table, rather than the study itself, that gives the V and J calls and clone size. The sample table holds roughly 18,000 distinct CDR3 sequences, of which 4.5% to 7% were seen once. Approximately 10% of the sample goes to the ten largest clones.

This receptor was obtained from a female donor with early-stage non-small cell lung cancer. Here the chain combines TRBV20-1 and TRBJ2-1; the junction holds 9 bases that match TRBD2. Sample: lung tumor tissue, taken at surgery. The nucleotide sequence reads as follows: TGCAGTGCTAGCGCTCTAGCGGGGTACAATGAGCAGTTCTTC. This translates into CSASALAGYNEQFF.